This TCR beta chain was sequenced in a study of a mutant IDH1 vaccine in newly diagnosed glioma. Study as a whole: Eight vaccine doses were administered to patients at weeks 1, 3, 5, 7, 11, 15, 19 and 23. Therapy received beforehand was radiotherapy, temozolomide, or both, with most patients given both. Treated patients had a mean age of roughly 40 years and a roughly 60% male, roughly 40% female split.

This clone is a singleton in its sample. Its specificity is unknown. The time point: week 11, during vaccination. Topical imiquimod was applied with each vaccine dose, which held 300 ug of mutant IDH1 20-mer peptide. The CDR3 length is 13 residues. The V end lost 4 bases, the J end lost 4 bases, and 11 bases lay between the germline ends. Germline V lookup: CDR1 SGHRS, CDR2 YFSETQ. Method: immunoSEQ multiplex PCR; TCRdb's copy keeps in-frame clones and lacks some. The data show 35,000 to 40,000 clones, with less than 90% seen just once and 2% to 2.5% held by the top ten. The clonotype originates from a man aged 35 to 55 with glioma. The sequencing used PBMCs, collected from a glioma patient whose treatment included an IDH1 peptide vaccine. The chain carries TRBV5-1 and TRBJ1-2; D might be TRBD1 (5 bases). The CDR3 region has the DNA TGCGCCAGCAGCGTACGGGACGGCTATGGCTACACCTTC. It codes for CASSVRDGYGYTF.